The next 15 T cell receptor beta chains were all read from a single sample in a study of early T cells in non-severe SARS-CoV-2 infection. TCRdb analysed the 5' RACE reads with MiXCR anew, one entry per CDR3 protein. The sample lists 110,000 or so distinct CDR3 sequences; over 10% were seen once. The sequencing input was whole blood. The source of these receptors is an adult who was a healthcare worker with PCR-confirmed SARS-CoV-2 infection or an uninfected control (not recorded which).

This clonotype was detected only a few times. V is TRBV19 and J is TRBJ1-5; 9 nucleotides match TRBD1. The CDR3 extends over 14 amino acids. Per germline, CDR1 LNHDA and CDR2 SQIVND (reference sequence). The V gene end was trimmed by 5 bases and the J gene end by 6 bases; junction bases not matched to a gene: 5. Here the CDR3 reads CASSRDRAFQPQHF. Written as DNA, the CDR3 is TGTGCCAGTAGTCGGGACAGGGCGTTTCAGCCCCAGCATTTT.

The rearrangement joins TRBV15 to TRBJ1-2; TRBD1 agrees at 7 bases. The CDR3 is 16 residues long. V shed 0 bases and J 4 bases; nucleotides not matched to a gene: 8. Germline CDR1 and CDR2: LNHNV and YYDKDF (reference sequence). CDR3 nucleotide sequence: TGTGCCACCAGCAGAGATCAGGGGACAGCCACCTATGGCTACACCTTC. Its translation: CATSRDQGTATYGYTF.

This chain uses TRBV9 with TRBJ2-5; TRBD2 matches 13 bases. The germline gives CDR1 SGDLS, CDR2 YYNGEE. The length of the CDR3 is 16 residues. After removal of 0 bases from V and 4 bases from J, the junction contained 3 bases not matched to a gene. The CDR3 sequence: CASSVGLAGGTETQYF. For the CDR3, the DNA is TGTGCCAGCAGCGTAGGACTAGCGGGAGGCACAGAGACCCAGTACTTC.

CDR3: CASSIRQGWNNEQFF. Here the CDR3 DNA reads TGTGCCAGCAGTATTCGGCAGGGTTGGAACAATGAGCAGTTCTTC. The gene calls are TRBV12-3 or TRBV12-4 and TRBJ2-1; D perhaps matches TRBD1 (5 bases). V was pared by 5 bases and J by 5 bases, with 16 bases between. This CDR3 spans 15 amino acids.

The V gene is TRBV29-1, the J gene TRBJ2-1; possibly TRBD2 for D (6 bases). The CDR3 has 11 residues. V gave up 4 bases and J gave up 8 bases, with 9 bases separating them. The germline CDR1 and CDR2 sequences are SQVTM and ANQGSEA. The CDR3 DNA sequence: TGCAGCGTTGCGCGACTAGATGAGCAGTTCTTC. Translated: CSVARLDEQFF.

This clonotype was observed at least ten times. The chain carries TRBV27 and TRBJ2-7, with D possibly being TRBD1 (6 bases). This CDR3 contains 14 residues. The germline CDR1 and CDR2 sequences are MNHEY and SMNVEV (reference sequence). Trimming left V 3 bases short and J 9 bases short, with 18 bases between. Here the CDR3 reads CASSFRSQGRGQYF. Written as DNA, the CDR3 is TGTGCCAGCAGTTTTAGGTCTCAGGGGAGAGGGCAGTACTTC.

This clonotype occurred a few times. V and J are TRBV5-5 and TRBJ1-2, with D perhaps TRBD1 (5 bases). This CDR3 spans 15 amino acids. Trimming stripped 4 bases from V and 0 bases from J, with 13 bases between. Germline CDR1 SGHKS, CDR2 YYEKEE (reference sequence). The CDR3 spells CASSAGQGPNYGYTF. The CDR3 nucleotides are TGTGCCAGCAGCGCGGGGCAGGGTCCTAACTATGGCTACACCTTC. The whole variable domain, remainder taken from reference TRBV5-5 and TRBJ1-2, is DAGVTQSPTHLIKTRGQQVTLRCSPISGHKSVSWYQQVLGQGPQFIFQYYEKEERGRGNFPDRFSARQFPNYSSELNVNALLLGDSALYLCASSAGQGPNYGYTFGSGTRLTVV.

There are a few counts of this clonotype. The genes are TRBV5-5 and TRBJ2-7, with 7 bases identical to TRBD2. Germline CDR1 SGHKS, CDR2 YYEKEE (reference sequence). The CDR3 totals 15 residues. V was pared by 1 base and J by 3 bases, with 7 bases of the junction left unmatched. The CDR3 region is CASSLQAGEVYEQYF. The CDR3 DNA is TGTGCCAGCAGCTTGCAGGCGGGGGAGGTCTACGAGCAGTACTTC.

This clonotype was found a few times. The rearrangement uses TRBV2 and TRBJ1-2; TRBD1 is a possible D gene (5 bases). The CDR3 length is 13 residues. The germline V gene encodes CDR1 SNHLY and CDR2 FYNNEI. V was shortened by 10 bases and J by 0 bases, with 12 bases between the two germline ends. CDR3 bases: TGTGCCATATCAGGGAGATCTAACTATGGCTACACCTTC. This gives the protein CAISGRSNYGYTF.

This clonotype was counted between two and nine times. The genes are TRBV3-1 and TRBJ2-5; TRBD2 matches at 10 bases. Germline V gene data show CDR1 as LGHDT and CDR2 as YNNKEL (reference sequence). V was clipped by 4 bases and J by 4 bases; unmatched bases: 9. CDR3 length equals 16 residues. CDR3 protein: CASSLRTSGTGETQYF. Written as DNA, the CDR3 is TGTGCCAGCAGCCTTCGGACTAGCGGAACGGGAGAGACCCAGTACTTC.

This clonotype has at least ten counts. The J gene is TRBJ1-5, the V gene TRBV29-1; D is perhaps TRBD1 (5 bases). The CDR3 runs 12 residues. The germline V gene has CDR1 SQVTM and CDR2 ANQGSEA. V lost 7 bases and J lost 0, with 7 bases in between. The CDR3 is CSAGGSNQPQHF. The CDR3 DNA reads TGCAGCGCCGGGGGTAGCAATCAGCCCCAGCATTTT.

This clonotype has more than one count but fewer than ten. The chain uses TRBV6-6 and TRBJ2-3, with 9 nucleotides matching TRBD2. After removal of 2 bases from V and 0 bases from J, the junction contained 0 bases not matched to a gene. CDR1 is MNHNY, CDR2 SVGAGI, per germline (reference sequence). The CDR3 is 15 residues long. The CDR3 region has the DNA TGTGCCAGCAGTTACGGGACTAGCAGCACAGATACGCAGTATTTT. It yields the protein CASSYGTSSTDTQYF.

In its sample, this clonotype was seen a few times. The chain couples TRBV5-5 to TRBJ2-2; D is perhaps TRBD1 (6 bases). CDR1 and CDR2 from the germline V gene are SGHKS and YYEKEE (reference sequence). V lost 2 bases and J 4 bases, leaving 18 bases between the germline ends. The CDR3 has 17 amino acids. This chain's CDR3 is CASSFNPNRVGTGELFF. Here the CDR3 DNA reads TGTGCCAGCAGCTTCAACCCCAACAGGGTGGGCACCGGGGAGCTGTTTTTT. Looking up the rest from reference TRBV5-5 and TRBJ2-2 gives the full variable domain: DAGVTQSPTHLIKTRGQQVTLRCSPISGHKSVSWYQQVLGQGPQFIFQYYEKEERGRGNFPDRFSARQFPNYSSELNVNALLLGDSALYLCASSFNPNRVGTGELFFGEGSRLTVL.

There are many counts of this clonotype. This chain links TRBV19 with TRBJ1-5, with a tentative D call TRBD1 (5 bases). The ends were cut back, 9 bases at V and 6 bases at J, with 15 bases in the middle. The germline V gene encodes CDR1 LNHDA and CDR2 SQIVND (reference sequence). The CDR3 is 13 amino acids. CDR3 in amino acids: CASGTLGGQPQHF. CDR3 bases: TGTGCCAGCGGGACGTTGGGAGGTCAGCCCCAGCATTTT. Supplemented by reference TRBV19 and TRBJ1-5, the full variable domain reads DGGITQSPKYLFRKEGQNVTLSCEQNLNHDAMYWYRQDPGQGLRLIYYSQIVNDFQKGDIAEGYSVSREKKESFPLTVTSAQKNPTAFYLCASGTLGGQPQHFGDGTRLSIL.

As concerns this clonotype: Possible read error: a much larger clone is one base away. The V and J genes are TRBV11-3 and TRBJ2-7; D might be TRBD1 or TRBD2, each matching 5 bases. The CDR3 sequence is 15 residues long. Germline CDR1 is SGHNT and CDR2 is YENEEA. The CDR3 sequence: CTSSLDPNARGEQYF. In DNA form, the CDR3 reads TGTACCAGCAGCTTAGATCCAAACGCGAGGGGCGAGCAGTACTTC.